One sample yielded the 9 T cell receptor beta chains listed below, sequenced in a study of blood T cell repertoires in COVID-19. Profiled with immunoSEQ multiplex PCR; TCRdb holds only in-frame clones, not every one. The repertoire holds 75,000 to 95,000 clones, more than 65% seen once, with around a quarter in the top ten. What was sequenced was peripheral blood. Every receptor here comes from a man in his sixties with acute or convalescent COVID-19.

CDR3 in DNA: TGTGCCAGCCAAACCCGGACATCATTCAACACCGGGGAGCTGTTTTTT. Encoded protein: CASQTRTSFNTGELFF. The rearrangement joins TRBV5-8 to TRBJ2-2; maybe TRBD1 (5 bases). V gave up 7 bases and J gave up 2 bases, with 18 bases separating them. The CDR3 is 16 amino acids. The germline CDR1 and CDR2 sequences are SGHTS and YDEGEE.

This clone was found once. V and J are TRBV29-1 and TRBJ2-1; TRBD1 matches at 9 bases. V dropped 3 bases and J dropped 7; count of bases not matched to a gene: 13. Germline loops: CDR1 SQVTM, CDR2 ANQGSEA. This CDR3 spans 16 amino acids. The CDR3 region is CSVENRGTGFGNEQFF. The CDR3 DNA reads TGCAGCGTTGAGAACCGAGGGACAGGGTTCGGGAATGAGCAGTTCTTC.

The genes are TRBV6-2 or TRBV6-3 and TRBJ2-5; D perhaps matches TRBD2 (6 bases). The germline CDR1 and CDR2 sequences are MNHEY and SVGEGT. The CDR3 extends over 15 amino acids. V lost 2 bases to trimming and J lost 2 bases, with 12 bases between them. CDR3 DNA: TGTGCCAGCAGTTACGTCAGCGGAGGGCAAGAGACCCAGTACTTC. This translates into CASSYVSGGQETQYF.

The genes are TRBV19 and TRBJ2-2; D possibly corresponds to TRBD1 (6 bases). V lost 6 bases and J lost 4, with 9 bases in between. This CDR3 spans 13 amino acids. Germline CDR1 reads LNHDA; CDR2 reads SQIVND (reference sequence). CDR3 region: CASRTRGTGELFF. The DNA of the CDR3 is TGTGCCAGTAGAACCAGGGGCACCGGGGAGCTGTTTTTT.

This chain uses TRBV10-3 with TRBJ1-1, with unresolved D. With 3 bases removed from V and 5 bases from J, the gap between germline ends came to 19 bases. Germline values: CDR1 ENHRY, CDR2 SYGVKD. The CDR3 is 16 amino acids. CDR3 region: CAISDEGPSRRTEAFF. DNA for the CDR3: TGTGCCATCAGTGATGAGGGCCCCTCCAGGCGGACTGAAGCTTTCTTT.

The rearrangement links TRBV4-2 to TRBJ1-2, with 7 positions matching TRBD1. The CDR3 has 16 amino acids. Trimming removed 0 bases from V and 3 bases from J; junction bases left unmatched: 7. In germline, CDR1 is LGHNA, CDR2 YNFKEQ. The CDR3 DNA sequence: TGTGCCAGCAGCCAAGACCGGACAGGCGCACACTATGGCTACACCTTC. Its translation is CASSQDRTGAHYGYTF.

This sequence joins TRBV11-3 and TRBJ1-1; D is possibly TRBD1 (5 bases). Germline CDR1 and CDR2: SGHNT and YENEEA. The V gene lost 4 bases and the J gene lost 0 bases, with 21 bases spanning the gap. The CDR3 totals 18 residues. CDR3 residues: CASSSRGAPVELNTEAFF. CDR3 bases: TGTGCCAGCAGCTCCCGCGGGGCGCCGGTAGAGTTGAACACTGAAGCTTTCTTT.

The rearrangement uses TRBV11-3 and TRBJ2-1; 8 nucleotides align to TRBD2. Germline V lookup: CDR1 SGHNT, CDR2 YENEEA. The CDR3 extends over 12 amino acids. Losses at the gene ends were 1 base for V and 15 bases for J; bases not matched to a gene: 5. The CDR3 protein is CASSLVSGDLFF. In DNA, the CDR3 is TGTGCCAGCAGCTTAGTTAGCGGGGACCTGTTCTTC. Looking up the rest from reference TRBV11-3 and TRBJ2-1 gives the full variable domain: EAGVVQSPRYKIIEKKQPVAFWCNPISGHNTLYWYLQNLGQGPELLIRYENEEAVDDSQLPKDRFSAERLKGVDSTLKIQPAELGDSAVYLCASSLVSGDLFFGPGTRLTVL.

This chain joins TRBV4-1 and TRBJ2-1; D is unresolved. V dropped 4 bases and J dropped 5 bases, with 3 bases sitting between them. Germline assignment: CDR1 MGHRA and CDR2 YSYEKL. This CDR3 comprises 11 residues. CDR3 coding DNA: TGCGCCAGCAGCCGTAACAATGAGCAGTTCTTC. Translation: CASSRNNEQFF.